These 16 T cell receptor beta chains were sequenced from one sample in a study of immune evolution from preneoplasia to lung adenocarcinoma. Libraries were prepared by immunoSEQ multiplex PCR; TCRdb keeps only in-frame clonotypes and omits some of them. The sample holds roughly 9,200 clones, 80% to 85% seen once. The specimen sequenced was FFPE minimally invasive lung adenocarcinoma tissue. The source is a donor of 70 years or more with lung adenocarcinoma.

The chain couples TRBV9 to TRBJ2-3, with D possibly matching TRBD2 (6 bases). Trimming stripped 3 bases from V and 2 bases from J, with 7 bases between. Germline loops: CDR1 SGDLS, CDR2 YYNGEE. The CDR3 runs 13 residues. CDR3 in DNA: TGTGCCAGCAGCGGGGGGGTCACAGATACGCAGTATTTT. This codes for CASSGGVTDTQYF.

The rearrangement links TRBV18 to TRBJ2-3; a weak D match, TRBD2 (5 bases). The V end lost 3 bases, the J end lost 3 bases, and 16 bases lay between the germline ends. CDR1 and CDR2 from the germline V gene are KGHSH and LQKENI. The CDR3 covers 16 residues. CDR3 nucleotides: TGTGCCAGCTCACCTCGGACGGGAATAAGGACAGATACGCAGTATTTT. Protein sequence: CASSPRTGIRTDTQYF.

The chain has TRBV6-5 and TRBJ1-1; D gene unclear. V lost 1 base and J 2 bases, leaving 14 bases between the germline ends. The CDR3 is made up of 16 amino acids. The V gene's germline CDR1 is MNHEY and CDR2 SVGAGI. The CDR3 is CASSYLGISYNTEAFF. CDR3 coding DNA: TGTGCCAGCAGTTACTTGGGGATCAGTTATAACACTGAAGCTTTCTTT.

J is TRBJ2-1 and V is TRBV5-1, with a weak D call TRBD2 (5 bases). This CDR3 has 15 amino acids. Germline loops: CDR1 SGHRS, CDR2 YFSETQ. The V gene lost 0 bases and the J gene lost 8 bases, with 15 bases spanning the gap. Here the CDR3 DNA reads TGCGCCAGCAGCTTGGTTGACCCCCGGCGGGATGAGCAGTTCTTC. This sequence encodes CASSLVDPRRDEQFF.

The chain uses TRBV19 and TRBJ1-1, with D tentatively TRBD1 (6 bases). CDR1 is LNHDA and CDR2 is SQIVND in the germline V gene (reference sequence). Trimming left V 4 bases short and J 5 bases short, with 14 bases between. The CDR3 consists of 14 residues. CDR3 in DNA: TGTGCCAGTAGTACCCTACAGGGAGTAACTGAAGCTTTCTTT. Its translation: CASSTLQGVTEAFF. Full variable domain (rest looked up from reference TRBV19 and TRBJ1-1): DGGITQSPKYLFRKEGQNVTLSCEQNLNHDAMYWYRQDPGQGLRLIYYSQIVNDFQKGDIAEGYSVSREKKESFPLTVTSAQKNPTAFYLCASSTLQGVTEAFFGQGTRLTVV.

The chain employs TRBV6-1 and TRBJ2-3; possible D gene TRBD2, 5 bases. CDR3 length equals 14 residues. V was trimmed by 6 bases and J by 1 base, leaving 11 bases between them. Germline V gene sequence: CDR1 MNHNS, CDR2 SASEGT. CDR3 residues: CASREDLGTDTQYF. The CDR3 bases are TGTGCCAGCAGGGAGGATCTGGGCACAGATACGCAGTATTTT.

V gene TRBV6-1 combines with J gene TRBJ2-5, with unresolved D. The CDR3 is made up of 12 amino acids. Germline V gene lookup returns CDR1 MNHNS and CDR2 SASEGT. V dropped 2 bases and J dropped 4 bases, with 5 bases sitting between them. CDR3 in DNA: TGTGCCAGCAGTGAATGGGGAGAGACCCAGTACTTC. Protein sequence: CASSEWGETQYF.

The rearrangement uses TRBV7-2 and TRBJ1-1; D unclear. V was trimmed by 1 base and J by 5 bases, leaving 5 bases between them. Per the germline V gene, CDR1 is SGHTA and CDR2 is FQGNSA. The CDR3 runs 12 residues. CDR3 sequence (DNA): TGTGCCAGCAGCTTAGGGTTAACTGAAGCTTTCTTT. This encodes CASSLGLTEAFF.

The J gene is TRBJ2-7, the V gene TRBV18; TRBD1 aligns across 9 bases. The CDR3 contains 15 residues. With 4 bases clipped from V and 1 base from J, the junction kept 5 bases outside the gene matches. Germline V gene sequence: CDR1 KGHSH, CDR2 LQKENI. DNA for the CDR3: TGTGCCAGCTCACTTGCCGGGACAGGGTCCTACGAGCAGTACTTC. Its protein is CASSLAGTGSYEQYF.

The chain links TRBV5-6 to TRBJ1-3; perhaps TRBD1 as D (5 bases). The CDR3 length is 15 residues. Between the trimmed V and J ends, which lost 3 bases and 0 bases, there was a span of 10 bases. Germline CDR1 is SGHDT and CDR2 is YYEEEE. In DNA form, the CDR3 reads TGTGCCAGCAGCTGGGGCACGCACTCTGGAAACACCATATATTTT. Protein product: CASSWGTHSGNTIYF.

The chain recombines TRBV6-1 with TRBJ1-2, with D maybe TRBD1 (6 bases). The V gene's germline CDR1 is MNHNS and CDR2 SASEGT. This CDR3 region has 13 residues. Between the trimmed V and J ends, which lost 5 bases and 2 bases, there was a span of 9 bases. CDR3 residues: CASSLDRNYGYTF. CDR3 DNA sequence: TGTGCCAGCAGTCTGGACAGAAACTATGGCTACACCTTC.

The chain couples TRBV27 to TRBJ1-5; D call uncertain. Germline V gene lookup returns CDR1 MNHEY and CDR2 SMNVEV (reference sequence). This CDR3 is built from 15 residues. Trimming took 2 bases from V and 1 from J, leaving 9 bases between them. CDR3 in amino acids: CASSLRITSNQPQHF. CDR3 sequence (DNA): TGTGCCAGCAGTTTACGGATAACCAGCAATCAGCCCCAGCATTTT.

The DNA for the CDR3 is TGTGCCAGCTCACCAAGGTCAGGGGGCAAGGACGAGCAGTACTTC. Its translation: CASSPRSGGKDEQYF. The chain has TRBV18 and TRBJ2-7; TRBD1 matches at 8 bases. The CDR3 is 15 residues long. J was trimmed by 5 bases and V by 2 bases; bases with no gene match: 8. Germline values: CDR1 KGHSH, CDR2 LQKENI.

The J gene is TRBJ1-2, the V gene TRBV5-4; 7 bases are a match to TRBD1. With 4 bases clipped from V and 4 bases from J, the junction kept 10 bases outside the gene matches. The CDR3 extends over 15 amino acids. Germline lookup yields CDR1 SGHNT and CDR2 YYREEE (reference sequence). This CDR3 reads CASSPEPGQTYGYTF. The DNA for the CDR3 is TGTGCCAGCAGCCCCGAACCGGGACAGACCTATGGCTACACCTTC.

The V call is TRBV4-2, the J call TRBJ1-5; D not certain. Germline V gives CDR1 LGHNA, CDR2 YNFKEQ. Trimming shortened V by 1 base and J by 3 bases, and 10 bases separated the two germline ends. This CDR3 has 15 residues. CDR3 region: CASSQGSGYNQPQHF. The DNA of the CDR3 is TGTGCCAGCAGCCAAGGGTCGGGTTACAATCAGCCCCAGCATTTT.

V gene TRBV6-5 combines with J gene TRBJ2-5; 11 bases line up with TRBD1. V lost 2 bases, J lost 4 bases, and 6 bases stayed unmatched. This CDR3 has 16 amino acids. Germline CDR1 is MNHEY and CDR2 is SVGAGI. In DNA form, the CDR3 reads TGTGCCAGCAGTTACATGGGACAGGGGGTTCGAGAGACCCAGTACTTC. Amino acids: CASSYMGQGVRETQYF.